These T cell receptor beta chains were read from a single sample in a study of blood T cells in healthy people across ages. In TCRdb, the 5' RACE reads were re-called with MiXCR into one record per CDR3 protein. The sample consists of about 1.5 million distinct CDR3 sequences, roughly two fifths of them appearing once. The sample consisted of blood. The origin of the receptors is a woman aged 18-30 years in good health. CDR3s include the opening cysteine and the closing phenylalanine or tryptophan. A D gene is named only where the DNA matches it firmly. Only some rows state a clone size, as once, few, many or a class for expanded clones.

J gene: TRBJ2-7; V gene: TRBV29-1; D gene: TRBD2; clone size: -; CDR3 protein: CSVGGTSGSYEQYF; CDR3 DNA: TGCAGCGTTGGTGGGACTAGCGGTTCCTACGAGCAGTACTTC
J gene: TRBJ2-1; V gene: TRBV29-1; D gene: -; clone size: -; CDR3 protein: CSAGSVPTYNEQFF; CDR3 DNA: TGCAGCGCCGGGTCGGTCCCTACCTACAATGAGCAGTTCTTC
J gene: TRBJ1-5; V gene: TRBV20-1; D gene: -; clone size: -; CDR3 protein: CSARGGGDNQPQHF; CDR3 DNA: TGCAGTGCTAGAGGGGGGGGGGACAATCAGCCCCAGCATTTT
J gene: TRBJ2-5; V gene: TRBV5-1; D gene: -; clone size: -; CDR3 protein: CASSSSATTFNEQYF; CDR3 DNA: TGCGCCAGCAGCTCTAGCGCCACGACGTTCAATGAGCAGTACTTC
J gene: TRBJ1-2; V gene: TRBV7-3; D gene: -; clone size: -; CDR3 protein: CASSLTGGSGGYTF; CDR3 DNA: TGTGCCAGCAGCTTAACGGGGGGAAGTGGTGGCTACACCTTC
J gene: TRBJ1-1; V gene: TRBV20-1; D gene: -; clone size: -; CDR3 protein: CSARGQVMNTEAFF; CDR3 DNA: TGCAGTGCTAGAGGACAGGTTATGAACACTGAAGCTTTCTTT
J gene: TRBJ1-6; V gene: TRBV5-1; D gene: -; clone size: -; CDR3 protein: CASSQFEVSSYNSPLHF; CDR3 DNA: TGCGCCAGCAGCCAATTCGAGGTTAGCTCCTATAATTCACCCCTCCACTTT
J gene: TRBJ1-4; V gene: TRBV11-2; D gene: -; clone size: -; CDR3 protein: CASSLGGGLATNEKLFF; CDR3 DNA: TGTGCCAGCAGCTTAGGCGGGGGCCTCGCAACTAATGAAAAACTGTTTTTT
J gene: TRBJ2-6; V gene: TRBV6-5; D gene: TRBD1; clone size: many; CDR3 protein: CASSWDRYRSGANVLTF; CDR3 DNA: TGTGCCAGCAGCTGGGACAGGTACCGATCCGGGGCCAACGTCCTGACTTTC
J gene: TRBJ1-4; V gene: TRBV4-3; D gene: -; clone size: -; CDR3 protein: CVSSQTHRTTNEKLFF; CDR3 DNA: TGCGTCAGCAGCCAAACCCACAGAACAACTAATGAAAAACTGTTTTTT
J gene: TRBJ2-1; V gene: TRBV7-7; D gene: -; clone size: few; CDR3 protein: CASSPGDYYNEQFF; CDR3 DNA: TGTGCTAGCAGCCCCGGGGATTATTACAATGAGCAGTTCTTC
J gene: TRBJ2-5; V gene: TRBV20-1; D gene: TRBD2; clone size: -; CDR3 protein: CSARDRLLASETQYF; CDR3 DNA: TGCAGTGCTAGAGATCGTTTACTAGCGTCAGAGACCCAGTACTTC
J gene: TRBJ2-7; V gene: TRBV10-3; D gene: -; clone size: -; CDR3 protein: CAIRGVENEQYF; CDR3 DNA: TGTGCCATCAGAGGGGTTGAAAATGAGCAGTACTTC
J gene: TRBJ1-1; V gene: TRBV29-1; D gene: -; clone size: many; CDR3 protein: CSVGGGDTEAFF; CDR3 DNA: TGCAGCGTTGGAGGGGGGGACACTGAAGCTTTCTTT
J gene: TRBJ2-1; V gene: TRBV28; D gene: -; clone size: -; CDR3 protein: CASSQGGIPTVNEQFF; CDR3 DNA: TGTGCCAGCAGCCAAGGGGGAATCCCAACGGTCAATGAGCAGTTCTTC
J gene: TRBJ1-2; V gene: TRBV9; D gene: -; clone size: -; CDR3 protein: CASSADLNYGYTF; CDR3 DNA: TGTGCCAGCAGCGCGGACTTGAACTATGGCTACACCTTC
J gene: TRBJ2-7; V gene: TRBV11-2; D gene: TRBD2; clone size: -; CDR3 protein: CASSLTGGPIYEQYF; CDR3 DNA: TGTGCCAGCAGCTTAACGGGAGGGCCAATATACGAGCAGTACTTC
J gene: TRBJ1-5; V gene: TRBV5-4; D gene: -; clone size: -; CDR3 protein: CASSLRRRSDQPQHF; CDR3 DNA: TGTGCCAGTAGCTTGCGTCGCAGGTCTGATCAGCCCCAGCATTTT
J gene: TRBJ2-5; V gene: TRBV5-1; D gene: TRBD1; clone size: -; CDR3 protein: CASSFGTGGTQETQYF; CDR3 DNA: TGCGCCAGCAGTTTTGGGACAGGGGGGACTCAAGAGACCCAGTACTTC
J gene: TRBJ2-5; V gene: TRBV3-1; D gene: TRBD2; clone size: -; CDR3 protein: CASSHELAGEETQYF; CDR3 DNA: TGTGCCAGCAGCCATGAACTAGCGGGAGAAGAGACCCAGTACTTC
J gene: TRBJ1-2; V gene: TRBV6-5; D gene: -; clone size: -; CDR3 protein: CASSILTKGLNGYTF; CDR3 DNA: TGTGCCAGCAGTATCCTGACAAAGGGGTTGAATGGCTACACCTTC
J gene: TRBJ1-2; V gene: TRBV12-3/TRBV12-4; D gene: -; clone size: -; CDR3 protein: CASSFRRWGYTF; CDR3 DNA: TGTGCCAGCAGTTTTAGAAGGTGGGGCTACACCTTC
J gene: TRBJ2-7; V gene: TRBV20-1; D gene: TRBD1; clone size: few; CDR3 protein: CSATTGTGEYEQYF; CDR3 DNA: TGCAGTGCTACTACCGGGACAGGGGAATACGAGCAGTACTTC
J gene: TRBJ2-5; V gene: TRBV2; D gene: -; clone size: -; CDR3 protein: CASSDRIQETQYF; CDR3 DNA: TGTGCCAGCAGTGACAGAATTCAAGAGACCCAGTACTTC
J gene: TRBJ2-4; V gene: TRBV27; D gene: TRBD2; clone size: -; CDR3 protein: CASRLTSGLAKNIQYF; CDR3 DNA: TGTGCCAGCAGATTAACTAGCGGTCTAGCCAAAAACATTCAGTACTTC
J gene: TRBJ2-1; V gene: TRBV19; D gene: TRBD2; clone size: many; CDR3 protein: CASSIGGNEQFF; CDR3 DNA: TGCGCCAGCAGTATCGGGGGGAATGAGCAGTTCTTC
J gene: TRBJ1-1; V gene: TRBV20-1; D gene: TRBD1; clone size: few; CDR3 protein: CSARTTGSGTEAFF; CDR3 DNA: TGCAGTGCTAGAACGACAGGGTCGGGCACTGAAGCTTTCTTT
J gene: TRBJ2-3; V gene: TRBV4-3; D gene: -; clone size: -; CDR3 protein: CASSQEGGPRQYF; CDR3 DNA: TGCGCCAGCAGCCAAGAAGGCGGGCCCCGACAGTATTTT
J gene: TRBJ1-5; V gene: TRBV24-1; D gene: -; clone size: few; CDR3 protein: CATSDSGTGPQPQHF; CDR3 DNA: TGTGCCACCAGTGATTCGGGGACTGGGCCTCAGCCCCAGCATTTT
J gene: TRBJ2-5; V gene: TRBV7-2; D gene: TRBD1; clone size: few; CDR3 protein: CASSLAGGDTETQYF; CDR3 DNA: TGTGCCAGCAGCTTAGCAGGGGGCGATACGGAGACCCAGTACTTC
J gene: TRBJ2-7; V gene: TRBV10-3; D gene: -; clone size: -; CDR3 protein: CAISEFRRRDREVTYEQYF; CDR3 DNA: TGTGCCATCAGTGAGTTCCGCCGTCGAGACAGAGAGGTCACCTACGAGCAGTACTTC
J gene: TRBJ2-3; V gene: TRBV20-1; D gene: -; clone size: -; CDR3 protein: CSARARPLGGPYTETQYF; CDR3 DNA: TGCAGTGCTAGAGCCCGGCCCTTGGGGGGTCCCTACACAGAGACGCAGTATTTT
J gene: TRBJ2-2; V gene: TRBV7-2; D gene: TRBD2; clone size: -; CDR3 protein: CASSLIAGFNTGELFF; CDR3 DNA: TGTGCCAGCAGCCTAATAGCGGGGTTCAACACCGGGGAGCTGTTTTTT
J gene: TRBJ1-1; V gene: TRBV7-2; D gene: -; clone size: few; CDR3 protein: CASSLAGAMNTEAFF; CDR3 DNA: TGTGCCAGCAGCTTAGCAGGGGCCATGAACACTGAAGCTTTCTTT
J gene: TRBJ1-4; V gene: TRBV29-1; D gene: TRBD1; clone size: -; CDR3 protein: CSVTGTGGPNEKLFF; CDR3 DNA: TGCAGCGTGACGGGGACAGGGGGACCTAATGAAAAACTGTTTTTT
J gene: TRBJ2-1; V gene: TRBV14; D gene: -; clone size: many; CDR3 protein: CASSQGTGTTNEQFF; CDR3 DNA: TGTGCCAGCAGCCAGGGGACCGGGACCACCAATGAGCAGTTCTTC
J gene: TRBJ2-5; V gene: TRBV20-1; D gene: TRBD2; clone size: -; CDR3 protein: CSAKQLAGETNEQYF; CDR3 DNA: TGCAGTGCTAAGCAACTAGCGGGAGAGACTAATGAGCAGTACTTC
J gene: TRBJ1-2; V gene: TRBV4-3; D gene: -; clone size: -; CDR3 protein: CASSQESGANYGYTF; CDR3 DNA: TGCGCCAGCAGCCAAGAATCCGGAGCTAACTATGGCTACACCTTC
J gene: TRBJ2-6; V gene: TRBV6-5; D gene: -; clone size: -; CDR3 protein: CASSYSRGGGANVLTF; CDR3 DNA: TGTGCCAGCAGTTACTCTCGGGGAGGAGGGGCCAACGTCCTGACTTTC
J gene: TRBJ2-2; V gene: TRBV20-1; D gene: -; clone size: -; CDR3 protein: CSAISPSNTGELFF; CDR3 DNA: TGCAGTGCCATAAGCCCCTCGAACACCGGGGAGCTGTTTTTT
J gene: TRBJ2-7; V gene: TRBV4-3; D gene: TRBD1; clone size: -; CDR3 protein: CASSTRQGAIYEQYF; CDR3 DNA: TGCGCCAGCAGCACCCGACAGGGGGCCATCTACGAGCAGTACTTC
J gene: TRBJ2-1; V gene: TRBV20-1; D gene: TRBD1; clone size: few; CDR3 protein: CSATDRVSSNEQFF; CDR3 DNA: TGCAGTGCTACCGACAGGGTTTCTTCCAATGAGCAGTTCTTC
J gene: TRBJ1-5; V gene: TRBV2; D gene: TRBD1; clone size: few; CDR3 protein: CASTTDRGPQPQHF; CDR3 DNA: TGTGCCAGCACAACTGACAGGGGACCTCAGCCCCAGCATTTT
J gene: TRBJ2-1; V gene: TRBV5-1; D gene: -; clone size: -; CDR3 protein: CASSLEGSPDYNEQFF; CDR3 DNA: TGCGCCAGCAGCTTGGAGGGGTCTCCCGATTACAATGAGCAGTTCTTC
J gene: TRBJ1-4; V gene: TRBV28; D gene: TRBD1; clone size: -; CDR3 protein: CASRPGTVNEKLFF; CDR3 DNA: TGTGCCAGCAGGCCCGGGACAGTTAATGAAAAACTGTTTTTT
J gene: TRBJ2-7; V gene: TRBV29-1; D gene: TRBD1; clone size: many; CDR3 protein: CSVRTGESYEQYF; CDR3 DNA: TGCAGCGTGAGGACAGGGGAGTCCTACGAGCAGTACTTC
J gene: TRBJ2-1; V gene: TRBV25-1; D gene: -; clone size: -; CDR3 protein: CSSSFGSGEQFF; CDR3 DNA: TGTTCCAGCAGTTTCGGGTCCGGAGAGCAGTTCTTC
J gene: TRBJ2-1; V gene: TRBV6-5; D gene: TRBD2; clone size: -; CDR3 protein: CASSYSPTSGGSYNEQFF; CDR3 DNA: TGTGCCAGCAGTTACTCTCCGACTAGCGGGGGGTCCTACAATGAGCAGTTCTTC